This T cell receptor (beta chain) is from a study of human T cells and chemical hapten exposure. Whole-study context: Sensitizing treatment utilized 2% DPC over a roughly 2 cm by roughly 2 cm portion of upper inner arm skin. Study-wide points: PT1 expanded TCR counts and patch test score correlated positively.

This CDR3 is 12 amino acids long. V was cut by 6 bases and J by 5 bases, with 11 bases left in between. CDR1 MDHEN and CDR2 SYDVKM come from the germline V gene. TCRdb reprocessed the RACE reads via MiXCR and lists one record per CDR3 protein. The table records nearly 80,000 distinct CDR3 sequences, under 13% of them present only once. A single count supports this clonotype. Its antigen remains unidentified. Specified time point: patch test 1, 2 weeks after DPC sensitization. Treatment denoted: therapeutic diphenylcyclopropenone sensitization with weekly scalp DPC. Researchers sampled blood before each patch test went on.

This clonotype originated in a woman aged 45-59 years with alopecia areata. Some clones in this sample may be carry-over from other donors' samples. The material was whole blood, obtained in connection with sensitization to the hapten diphenylcyclopropenone (DPC). This chain joins TRBV28 and TRBJ2-7; D is perhaps TRBD1 (5 bases). This CDR3 is CASSPRENEQYF. In nucleotides, the CDR3 is TGTGCCAGCAGCCCCAGGGAAAACGAGCAGTACTTC.